This T cell receptor beta chain was sequenced for a study of blood T cell repertoires in COVID-19. Study details: From T cells, B-cell-depleted T cells, or PBMCs came the material, which was cDNA or gDNA.

Trimming left V 2 bases short and J 4 bases short, with 8 bases between. The CDR3 length is 13 residues. The germline CDR1 and CDR2 sequences are MNHEY and SVGAGI. Per the original data handling: Using reference gene primer amplification, nucleated cell counts were estimated. The method was immunoSEQ multiplex PCR; TCRdb's version includes in-frame clones alone and lacks a portion of them. V, J and clone size are taken as reported in that table, and D and trimming were inferred from the DNA itself. The sample has some 100,000 clones; roughly nine tenths are singletons. The sequenced material came from peripheral blood. The sequence was collected from a man between 50 and 59 years old with acute or convalescent COVID-19. This chain connects TRBV6-5 to TRBJ1-2, with D perhaps matching TRBD1 (5 bases). The CDR3 reads CASSYTGFYGYTF. DNA for the CDR3: TGTGCCAGCAGTTACACAGGCTTCTATGGCTACACCTTC.